One and the same sample provided the 9 T cell receptor beta chains below, sequenced in a study of blood T cell repertoires in COVID-19. Here immunoSEQ multiplex PCR was the method, and the copy in TCRdb shows in-frame clones only, minus some. This table holds 200,000 to 250,000 clones, 85% to 90% found once. The sample consisted of peripheral blood. These receptors came from a man of 80 years or more with acute or convalescent COVID-19.

J is TRBJ1-4 and V is TRBV19; 7 bases align to TRBD1. Trimming removed 7 bases from V and 0 bases from J; junction bases left unmatched: 2. This CDR3 contains 14 residues. Germline V gene sequence: CDR1 LNHDA, CDR2 SQIVND (reference sequence). The CDR3 is CASKDRATNEKLFF. The DNA for the CDR3 is TGTGCCAGTAAAGACAGGGCAACTAATGAAAAACTGTTTTTT.

The chain has TRBV7-9 and TRBJ2-2; 8 nucleotides align to TRBD2. The V gene's germline CDR1 is SEHNR and CDR2 FQNEAQ (reference sequence). The CDR3 covers 17 residues. The V and J ends lost 3 bases and 2 bases, in that order; junction bases with no gene match: 8. CDR3 nucleotides: TGTGCCAGCAGCTTCCTAGCGGGCGTTAGAAACACCGGGGAGCTGTTTTTT. It translates to CASSFLAGVRNTGELFF. Supplemented by reference TRBV7-9 and TRBJ2-2, the full variable domain reads DTGVSQNPRHKITKRGQNVTFRCDPISEHNRLYWYRQTLGQGPEFLTYFQNEAQLEKSRLLSDRFSAERPKGSFSTLEIQRTEQGDSAMYLCASSFLAGVRNTGELFFGEGSRLTVL.

The chain carries TRBV30 and TRBJ1-5; TRBD1 might be the D (6 bases). In germline, CDR1 is GTSNPN, CDR2 SVGIG (reference sequence). V lost 2 bases and J 6 bases, leaving 11 bases between the germline ends. This CDR3 region has 13 residues. The CDR3 region is CAWSPGGSQPQHF. In nucleotides, the CDR3 is TGTGCCTGGAGTCCGGGGGGCTCTCAGCCCCAGCATTTT.

The genes are TRBV5-5 and TRBJ2-1, with 10 bases matching TRBD2. J gave up 5 bases and V 5 bases, and 7 bases lay outside the gene matches. The CDR3 has 15 amino acids. The germline V gene encodes CDR1 SGHKS and CDR2 YYEKEE (reference sequence). The CDR3 DNA sequence: TGTGCCAGCAGTTCGGCTAGCGGGGGTCACAATGAGCAGTTCTTC. It encodes CASSSASGGHNEQFF.

The rearrangement uses TRBV2 and TRBJ2-3; 9 bases map to TRBD1. The CDR3 sequence is 15 residues long. V was clipped by 6 bases and J by 3 bases; unmatched bases: 7. Germline CDR1 reads SNHLY; CDR2 reads FYNNEI. CDR3 nucleotide sequence: TGTGCCAGCAGACGCACCGGGACAGGGACAGATACGCAGTATTTT. Translated: CASRRTGTGTDTQYF.

V is TRBV25-1 and J is TRBJ2-5; 7 bases match TRBD1. Germline V gene lookup returns CDR1 MGHDK and CDR2 SYGVNS. The CDR3 has 15 residues. V was clipped by 1 base and J by 5 bases; unmatched bases: 7. The DNA of the CDR3 is TGTGCCAGCAGTGAATTAGGGGGCGCGATCGAGACCCAGTACTTC. As protein: CASSELGGAIETQYF.

The chain carries TRBV27 and TRBJ2-3, with D unclear. Trimming took 5 bases from V and 2 from J, leaving 17 bases between them. Germline V gene data show CDR1 as MNHEY and CDR2 as SMNVEV (reference sequence). The CDR3 is 16 residues long. The CDR3 spells CASSPLTDMITDTQYF. Here the CDR3 DNA reads TGTGCCAGCAGTCCGTTAACCGACATGATCACAGATACGCAGTATTTT.

The gene calls are TRBV6-1 and TRBJ2-5, with 12 bases fitting TRBD2. Germline V gene sequence: CDR1 MNHNS, CDR2 SASEGT. This CDR3 has 16 amino acids. V shed 2 bases and J 5 bases; nucleotides not matched to a gene: 6. This CDR3 is CASSESSGRAGETQYF. In DNA form, the CDR3 reads TGTGCCAGCAGTGAATCTAGCGGGAGGGCCGGGGAGACCCAGTACTTC.

The chain joins TRBV19 to TRBJ1-6; D is possibly TRBD1 (5 bases). CDR3 length equals 16 residues. Germline values: CDR1 LNHDA, CDR2 SQIVND (reference sequence). V was pared by 3 bases and J by 7 bases, with 16 bases between. The DNA of the CDR3 is TGTGCCAGTAGTATTGATTACAGGTCACGGAATTCACCCCTCCACTTT. It yields the protein CASSIDYRSRNSPLHF.